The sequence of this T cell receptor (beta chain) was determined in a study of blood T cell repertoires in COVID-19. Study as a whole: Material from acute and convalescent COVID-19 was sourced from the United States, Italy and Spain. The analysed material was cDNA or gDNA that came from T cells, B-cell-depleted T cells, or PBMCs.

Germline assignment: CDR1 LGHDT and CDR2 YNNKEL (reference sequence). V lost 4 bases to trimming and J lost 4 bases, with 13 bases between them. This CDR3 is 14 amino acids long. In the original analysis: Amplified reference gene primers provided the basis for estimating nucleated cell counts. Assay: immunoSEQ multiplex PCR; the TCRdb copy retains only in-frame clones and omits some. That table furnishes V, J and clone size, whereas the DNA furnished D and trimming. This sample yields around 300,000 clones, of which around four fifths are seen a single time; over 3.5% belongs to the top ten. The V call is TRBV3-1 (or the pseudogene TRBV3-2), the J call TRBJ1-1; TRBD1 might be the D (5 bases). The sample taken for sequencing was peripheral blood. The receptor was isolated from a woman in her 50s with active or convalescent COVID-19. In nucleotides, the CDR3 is TGTGCCAGCAGCCGAATGGAGGGGCCCACTGAAGCTTTCTTT. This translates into CASSRMEGPTEAFF.